The 2 T cell receptor beta chains in this list originate from one sample, sequenced in a study of blood T cell repertoires in COVID-19. Method: immunoSEQ multiplex PCR; TCRdb's copy keeps in-frame clones and lacks some. The sample carries 50,000 to 60,000 clones, approximately 85% recorded once. The sample taken for sequencing was peripheral blood. The receptors stem from a human donor in a cohort sampled during active COVID-19.

The chain recombines TRBV24-1 with TRBJ2-2; D may be TRBD1 (6 bases). The CDR3 runs to 14 residues. Germline CDR1 KGHDR, CDR2 SFDVKD. The V end lost 4 bases, the J end lost 6 bases, and 11 bases lay between the germline ends. CDR3 region: CATSDPTGSGELFF. Here the CDR3 DNA reads TGTGCCACCAGTGACCCGACAGGCTCCGGGGAGCTGTTTTTT.

The chain couples TRBV6-1 to TRBJ2-7, with a tentative D call TRBD1 (5 bases). The germline gives CDR1 MNHNS, CDR2 SASEGT. The CDR3 consists of 13 residues. V was pared by 3 bases and J by 6 bases, with 12 bases between. CDR3 sequence: CASSDRVFREQYF. CDR3 bases: TGTGCCAGCAGTGACAGGGTCTTTCGCGAGCAGTACTTC.